The clone carrying this T cell receptor beta chain occurred many times. Its antigen remains unidentified. The data were taken from a study of HIV-infected patients and healthy controls. cDNA was made from 500 ng RNA using alpha and beta constant primers. Separate chain-specific third strand synthesis with multiplexing indices produced the alpha and beta libraries. One primer pair amplified all rearrangements per chain; each cDNA got molecular barcodes. Each molecule carried a 12-nucleotide identifier made of two joined random hexamers added before amplification. TCRdb re-derived calls from the 5' RACE reads in MiXCR, one entry per CDR3 protein. The sample has 11,000 to 15,000 distinct CDR3 sequences, 9.9% seen once. Study outcomes and limitations: In healthy controls, MAIT alpha CDR3s were common; in HIV+ repertoires, severely depleted.

V was clipped by 3 bases and J by 8 bases, with 16 bases between them. The length of the CDR3 is 13 residues. Germline loops: CDR1 SQVTM, CDR2 ANQGSEA. The repertoire came from unfractionated whole blood and reflected all unsorted peripheral T cells. The material sequenced was blood. The clonotype originates from an adult in good health. The chain carries TRBV29-1 and TRBJ1-2, with D possibly matching TRBD1 (5 bases). The CDR3 reads CSVEVVGGLGYTF. The DNA of the CDR3 is TGCAGCGTTGAGGTTGTTGGGGGTTTAGGCTACACCTTC.